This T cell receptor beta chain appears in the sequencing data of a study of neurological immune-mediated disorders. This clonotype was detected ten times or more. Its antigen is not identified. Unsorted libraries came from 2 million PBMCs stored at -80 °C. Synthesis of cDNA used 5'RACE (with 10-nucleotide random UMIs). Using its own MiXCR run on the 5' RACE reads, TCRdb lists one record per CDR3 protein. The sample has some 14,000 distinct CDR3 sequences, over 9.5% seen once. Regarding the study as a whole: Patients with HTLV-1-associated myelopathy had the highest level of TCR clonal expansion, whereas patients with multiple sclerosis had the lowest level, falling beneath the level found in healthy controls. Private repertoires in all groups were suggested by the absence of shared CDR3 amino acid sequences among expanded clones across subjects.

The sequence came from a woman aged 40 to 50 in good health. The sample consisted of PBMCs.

The CDR3 spells CASGPGTGDTDTQYF. The CDR3 nucleotides are TGTGCCAGCGGACCTGGGACAGGGGACACAGATACGCAGTATTTT. This sequence joins TRBV12-3 or TRBV12-4 and TRBJ2-3, with TRBD1 matching over 10 bases. V lost 8 bases and J lost 2; bases outside the gene matches: 7. The CDR3 is 15 residues long.